This T cell receptor beta chain was captured in a study of lymphopenia after photon versus proton radiotherapy. Study findings and constraints: A bigger post-nadir fall in TCR diversity correlated inversely with survival time in deceased patients. Proton therapy kept repertoires fairly stable, unlike photons, which gained effector/memory cells. Only patients who died were analyzed for survival; proton advantage is unproven.

The CDR3 is 14 residues long. The germline gives CDR1 MDHEN, CDR2 SYDVKM. V lost 7 bases and J lost 5, with 14 bases in between. Concerning this clone: The antigen is unknown.

Data came from immunoSEQ multiplex PCR; TCRdb stores just in-frame clones and leaves some out. The data hold 7,000 to 9,000 clones, with just over 85% observed a single time. This sequence originates from a man aged 80 or over with cholangiocarcinoma. This specimen was peripheral blood, taken from a patient treated with photon-based radiotherapy. The J gene is TRBJ2-2, the V gene TRBV28; tentative D call: TRBD2 (5 bases). DNA of the CDR3: TGTGCCAGCATCAGGAGGATTAATACCGGGGAGCTGTTTTTT. Translating it yields CASIRRINTGELFF.